Presented here are 26 T cell receptor beta chains from one specimen sequenced in a study of relationships among human T cell subsets. CD4+ cells were positively selected first, then anti-CD25 beads isolated CD4+CD25+ regulatory T cells. TCR alpha and beta CDR3s were amplified from mRNA by semiquantitative ARM-PCR. ARM-PCR used tagged nested gene-specific primers, then communal superprimers for exponential amplification. TCRdb reanalysed the multiplex PCR reads using MiXCR and keeps one entry per CDR3 protein. The sample contains 11,000 to 15,000 distinct CDR3 sequences, 50% to 75% of which appear only once. The sequenced sample consisted of Tregs sorted from blood. The receptors shown here come from a man aged 35 to 55 in good health.

Concerning this clonotype itself: Compared with germline, one end of the junction differs, possibly owing to a read error. This sequence joins TRBV11-2 and TRBJ2-2, with D perhaps TRBD2 (5 bases). Germline V CDR1 and CDR2: SGHAT, FQNNGV. The CDR3 is 16 residues long. CDR3 amino acids: CAGSLLPSSNTGELFF. The CDR3 DNA follows: TGTGCCGGCAGCTTATTGCCTAGCTCGAACACCGGGGAGCTGTTTTTT. The complete variable domain, with remaining parts taken from reference TRBV11-2 and TRBJ2-2, reads EAGVAQSPRYKIIEKRQSVAFWCNPISGHATLYWYQQILGQGPKLLIQFQNNGVVDDSQLPKDRFSAERLKGVDSTLKIQPAKLEDSAVYLCAGSLLPSSNTGELFFGEGSRLTVL.

In this sample, this clonotype turned up a few times. J is TRBJ2-2 and V is TRBV11-3; TRBD1 is a possible D gene (5 bases). CDR3 size: 12 residues. CDR1 and CDR2 (germline): SGHNT, YENEEA. Trimming shortened V by 5 bases and J by 5 bases, and 6 bases separated the two germline ends. CDR3 sequence (DNA): TGTGCCAGCAGCCCAGGGACCGGGGAGCTGTTTTTT. Residues: CASSPGTGELFF.

The CDR3 nucleotides read TGTGCCAGCAGCGCCTGGGGGACAGGACAAGAGACCCAGTACTTC. Encoded protein: CASSAWGTGQETQYF. V usage is TRBV7-9 and J usage is TRBJ2-5; 8 positions match TRBD1. The ends lost 5 bases at V and 2 bases at J; junction bases unmatched: 7. Looked up from germline, CDR1 is SEHNR and CDR2 is FQNEAQ (reference sequence). The CDR3 totals 15 residues. Full variable domain (rest looked up from reference TRBV7-9 and TRBJ2-5): DTGVSQNPRHKITKRGQNVTFRCDPISEHNRLYWYRQTLGQGPEFLTYFQNEAQLEKSRLLSDRFSAERPKGSFSTLEIQRTEQGDSAMYLCASSAWGTGQETQYFGPGTRLLVL.

This clonotype occurred once. This chain uses TRBV25-1 with TRBJ2-3, with 10 bases lining up with TRBD1. V was clipped by 4 bases and J by 7 bases; unmatched bases: 8. Germline V lookup: CDR1 MGHDK, CDR2 SYGVNS. The CDR3 loop spans 15 amino acids. CDR3 protein: CASSGRQGALNTQYF. CDR3 coding DNA: TGTGCCAGCAGTGGTCGACAGGGGGCTTTGAATACGCAGTATTTT.

This clonotype appeared once. A much larger clone differs by one base, so this may be a read error. The missing conserved phenylalanine or tryptophan at the end of this CDR3 makes a read error likely. The gene calls are TRBV11-2 and TRBJ2-4; no definite D call. V lost 3 bases and J lost 0, with 9 bases in between. Germline lookup yields CDR1 SGHAT and CDR2 FQNNGV. There are 15 residues in the CDR3. DNA of the CDR3: TGTGCCAGCAGCTTGGAGCCTCTAGCCAAAAACATTCAGTACCTC. Residues: CASSLEPLAKNIQYL.

This chain links TRBV4-1 with TRBJ2-7; 15 bases are a match to TRBD2. V shed 4 bases and J 4 bases; nucleotides not matched to a gene: 2. The germline gives CDR1 MGHRA, CDR2 YSYEKL. The CDR3 sequence is 15 residues long. The CDR3 reads CASSRGLAGGYEQYF. In nucleotides, the CDR3 is TGCGCCAGCAGCCGCGGACTAGCGGGGGGGTACGAGCAGTACTTC.

This clonotype has just a few counts. The V call is TRBV6-1, the J call TRBJ1-2; D gene ambiguous. Germline CDR1 reads MNHNS; CDR2 reads SASEGT. CDR3 length: 13 residues. V was pared by 6 bases and J by 4 bases, with 12 bases between. CDR3 in DNA: TGTGCCAGCAGACAGCCGGCGGTCTATGGCTACACCTTC. It is translated as CASRQPAVYGYTF.

This chain uses TRBV14 with TRBJ1-5; D ambiguous. The CDR3 contains 13 residues. Per germline, CDR1 SGHDN and CDR2 FVKESK. V was pared by 0 bases and J by 9 bases, with 9 bases between. In nucleotides, the CDR3 is TGTGCCAGCAGCCAAGAAACGGAACTGCCCCAGCATTTT. Its protein product is CASSQETELPQHF.

The J gene is TRBJ2-1, the V gene TRBV30; weak D call: TRBD2 (6 bases). This CDR3 contains 14 residues. Between the trimmed V and J ends, which lost 0 bases and 10 bases, there was a span of 16 bases. Germline CDR1 GTSNPN, CDR2 SVGIG (reference sequence). The CDR3 protein is CAWSVHSGTREQFF. CDR3 bases: TGTGCCTGGAGTGTACATTCGGGGACTCGGGAGCAGTTCTTC.

V usage is TRBV29-1 and J usage is TRBJ1-2, with D unclear. CDR1 and CDR2 from the germline V gene are SQVTM and ANQGSEA. There are 12 residues in the CDR3. Trimming took off 6 bases at V and 8 bases at J, with 16 bases between the two ends. CDR3 bases: TGCAGCGTAAAAGTTGGTCCTTTGGGCTACACCTTC. Its protein is CSVKVGPLGYTF.

The chain carries TRBV7-2 and TRBJ2-3, with D perhaps matching TRBD2 (6 bases). The CDR3 contains 15 residues. Trimming removed 3 bases at V and 0 bases at J, with 10 bases between. Germline V gene data show CDR1 as SGHTA and CDR2 as FQGNSA. The CDR3 DNA reads TGTGCCAGCAGCTTGGGACTGTTTAGCACAGATACGCAGTATTTT. Translation gives CASSLGLFSTDTQYF.

J is TRBJ2-4 and V is TRBV28, with 7 bases lining up with TRBD1. The ends lost 4 bases at V and 9 bases at J; junction bases unmatched: 9. Germline CDR1 reads MDHEN; CDR2 reads SYDVKM. The CDR3 totals 14 residues. The CDR3 here is CASSSTGNWGIQYF. Here the CDR3 DNA reads TGTGCCAGCAGTTCGACAGGGAATTGGGGCATTCAGTACTTC.

The gene calls are TRBV19 and TRBJ1-2; D remains ambiguous. Germline-derived CDR1 and CDR2 are LNHDA and SQIVND (reference sequence). Trimming shortened V by 5 bases and J by 5 bases, and 18 bases separated the two germline ends. This CDR3 is 15 amino acids long. CDR3 sequence: CASSAMTSTRYGYTF. The DNA of the CDR3 is TGTGCCAGTAGTGCCATGACATCCACCCGGTATGGCTACACCTTC. The full variable domain, rest sourced from reference TRBV19 and TRBJ1-2, is DGGITQSPKYLFRKEGQNVTLSCEQNLNHDAMYWYRQDPGQGLRLIYYSQIVNDFQKGDIAEGYSVSREKKESFPLTVTSAQKNPTAFYLCASSAMTSTRYGYTFGSGTRLTVV.

There are a few counts of this clonotype. V is TRBV28 and J is TRBJ2-5, with 12 bases identical to TRBD2. This CDR3 region has 15 residues. Trimming cost V 5 bases and J 7 bases; bases outside gene matches: 8. In germline, CDR1 is MDHEN, CDR2 SYDVKM. Written as DNA, the CDR3 is TGTGCCAGCAGTATGACTAGCGGGAGTAGAGGGACCCAGTACTTC. Translated, it gives CASSMTSGSRGTQYF.

The chain is built from TRBV12-3 or TRBV12-4 and TRBJ1-1; maybe TRBD1 (5 bases). This CDR3 has 15 amino acids. V was trimmed by 2 bases and J by 5 bases, leaving 15 bases between them. The CDR3 bases are TGTGCCAGCAGTTTAACCCGGGGCGGCGGAACTGAAGCTTTCTTT. Its protein product is CASSLTRGGGTEAFF.

This clonotype appeared a single time. The chain links TRBV29-1 to TRBJ2-1; the D is unclear. The CDR3 is made up of 13 amino acids. Trimming shortened V by 4 bases and J by 1 base, and 8 bases separated the two germline ends. Germline lookup yields CDR1 SQVTM and CDR2 ANQGSEA. The CDR3 reads CSVVQESYNEQFF. In DNA form, the CDR3 reads TGCAGCGTTGTGCAGGAGTCCTACAATGAGCAGTTCTTC.

This clonotype appeared a few times. This CDR3 is CASSNGLAGLYEQYF. As DNA, the CDR3 is TGTGCCAGCAGCAACGGACTAGCGGGCCTCTACGAGCAGTACTTC. This chain links TRBV6-5 with TRBJ2-7; TRBD2 aligns across 11 bases. After removal of 6 bases from V and 3 bases from J, the junction contained 7 bases not matched to a gene. CDR1 is MNHEY, CDR2 SVGAGI, per germline. This CDR3 comprises 15 residues.

This clonotype was counted a single time. The genes are TRBV11-3 and TRBJ2-2; D is ambiguous. V dropped 5 bases and J dropped 6 bases, with 4 bases sitting between them. The CDR3 sequence is 11 residues long. Germline V gene data show CDR1 as SGHNT and CDR2 as YENEEA. The CDR3 DNA reads TGTGCCAGCAGCGAGGCCGGGGAGCTGTTTTTT. Encoded protein: CASSEAGELFF.

The chain recombines TRBV5-1 with TRBJ1-1; 8 bases are a match to TRBD1. The CDR3 sequence is 14 residues long. Germline loops: CDR1 SGHRS, CDR2 YFSETQ. Losses at the gene ends were 4 bases for V and 1 base for J; bases not matched to a gene: 3. This CDR3 is CASSPGTGNTEAFF. The CDR3 DNA sequence: TGCGCCAGCAGCCCCGGGACAGGGAACACTGAAGCTTTCTTT.

The chain has TRBV6-6 and TRBJ2-1; 9 bases are shared with TRBD2. CDR1 is MNHNY and CDR2 is SVGAGI in the germline V gene (reference sequence). Trimming took 8 bases from V and 6 from J; bases not matched to a gene: 5. CDR3 length: 13 residues. The DNA for the CDR3 is TGTGCCAGCCGACTAGCGGCATTCAATGAGCAGTTCTTC. Translating it yields CASRLAAFNEQFF.

This clonotype appeared a few times. The chain employs TRBV30 and TRBJ2-3; D call uncertain. Germline lookup yields CDR1 GTSNPN and CDR2 SVGIG (reference sequence). V was cut by 0 bases and J by 2 bases, with 6 bases left in between. The CDR3 runs to 13 residues. The CDR3 reads CAWSVENTDTQYF. CDR3 DNA sequence: TGTGCCTGGAGTGTCGAAAACACAGATACGCAGTATTTT.

The V and J genes are TRBV30 and TRBJ1-2; 8 bases are a match to TRBD1. The V segment lost 5 bases and the J segment 4 bases; nucleotides outside the gene matches: 6. Germline V gene data show CDR1 as GTSNPN and CDR2 as SVGIG (reference sequence). This CDR3 is 13 amino acids long. The CDR3 DNA is TGTGCCTGGCGACAGGGGCTCGGCTATGGCTACACCTTC. This codes for CAWRQGLGYGYTF.

The rearrangement uses TRBV6-5 and TRBJ2-3; D is ambiguous. Germline CDR1 reads MNHEY; CDR2 reads SVGAGI. This CDR3 comprises 16 residues. V lost 6 bases and J 0 bases, leaving 16 bases between the germline ends. The DNA for the CDR3 is TGTGCCAGCAGCGCGCTAGGAGTGGCTAGCACAGATACGCAGTATTTT. Translated, it gives CASSALGVASTDTQYF.

This clonotype was detected once. The chain has TRBV6-5 and TRBJ1-1, with D unclear. Trimming shortened V by 8 bases and J by 2 bases, and 12 bases separated the two germline ends. The CDR3 has 13 amino acids. Germline V lookup: CDR1 MNHEY, CDR2 SVGAGI. CDR3 sequence reads: CASYARQNTEAFF. DNA of the CDR3: TGTGCCAGCTACGCCAGACAAAACACTGAAGCTTTCTTT.

This clonotype appeared a few times. V is TRBV11-2 and J is TRBJ1-2; D gene unclear. In germline, CDR1 is SGHAT, CDR2 FQNNGV. The CDR3 spans 12 residues. Trimming cost V 6 bases and J 0 bases, with 5 bases left between them. Here the CDR3 reads CASSLSNYGYTF. In DNA form, the CDR3 reads TGTGCCAGCAGTCTATCTAACTATGGCTACACCTTC.

The V call is TRBV30, the J call TRBJ1-1; D call uncertain. Germline values: CDR1 GTSNPN, CDR2 SVGIG (reference sequence). The CDR3 has 12 amino acids. V was clipped by 4 bases and J by 1 base, with 7 bases between them. CDR3 protein: CAWMPGNTEAFF. The CDR3 DNA is TGTGCCTGGATGCCCGGGAACACTGAAGCTTTCTTT. Looking up the rest from reference TRBV30 and TRBJ1-1 gives the full variable domain: SQTIHQWPATLVQPVGSPLSLECTVEGTSNPNLYWYRQAAGRGLQLLFYSVGIGQISSEVPQNLSASRPQDRQFILSSKKLLLSDSGFYLCAWMPGNTEAFFGQGTRLTVV.